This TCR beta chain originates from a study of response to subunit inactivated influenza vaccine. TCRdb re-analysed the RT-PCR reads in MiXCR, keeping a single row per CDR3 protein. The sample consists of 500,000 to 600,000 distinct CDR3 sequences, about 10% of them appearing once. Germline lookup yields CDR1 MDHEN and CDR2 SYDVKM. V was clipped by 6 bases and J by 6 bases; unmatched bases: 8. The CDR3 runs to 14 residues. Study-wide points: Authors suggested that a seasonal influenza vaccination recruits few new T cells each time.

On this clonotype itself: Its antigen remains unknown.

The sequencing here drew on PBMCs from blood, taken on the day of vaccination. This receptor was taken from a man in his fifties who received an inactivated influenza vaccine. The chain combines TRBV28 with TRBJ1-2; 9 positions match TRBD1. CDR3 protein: CASSKVQGADGYTF. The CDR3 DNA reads TGTGCCAGCAGCAAAGTACAGGGGGCGGATGGCTACACCTTC.